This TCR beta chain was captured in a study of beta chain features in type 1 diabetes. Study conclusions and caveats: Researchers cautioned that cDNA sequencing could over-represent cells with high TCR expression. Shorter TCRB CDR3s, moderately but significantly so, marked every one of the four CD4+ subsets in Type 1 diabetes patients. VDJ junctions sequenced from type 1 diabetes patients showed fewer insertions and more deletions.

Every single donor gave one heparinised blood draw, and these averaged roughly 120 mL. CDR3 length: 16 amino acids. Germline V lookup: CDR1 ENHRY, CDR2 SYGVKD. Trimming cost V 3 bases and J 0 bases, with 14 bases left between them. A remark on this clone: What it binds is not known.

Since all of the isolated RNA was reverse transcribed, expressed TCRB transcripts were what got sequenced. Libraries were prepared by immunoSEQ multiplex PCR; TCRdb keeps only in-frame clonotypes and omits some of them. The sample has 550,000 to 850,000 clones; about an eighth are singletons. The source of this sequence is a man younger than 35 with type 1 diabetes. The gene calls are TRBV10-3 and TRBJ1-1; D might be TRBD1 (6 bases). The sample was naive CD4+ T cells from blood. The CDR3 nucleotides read TGTGCCATCAGTGAAAAGGGACATTCCATGAACACTGAAGCTTTCTTT. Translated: CAISEKGHSMNTEAFF.